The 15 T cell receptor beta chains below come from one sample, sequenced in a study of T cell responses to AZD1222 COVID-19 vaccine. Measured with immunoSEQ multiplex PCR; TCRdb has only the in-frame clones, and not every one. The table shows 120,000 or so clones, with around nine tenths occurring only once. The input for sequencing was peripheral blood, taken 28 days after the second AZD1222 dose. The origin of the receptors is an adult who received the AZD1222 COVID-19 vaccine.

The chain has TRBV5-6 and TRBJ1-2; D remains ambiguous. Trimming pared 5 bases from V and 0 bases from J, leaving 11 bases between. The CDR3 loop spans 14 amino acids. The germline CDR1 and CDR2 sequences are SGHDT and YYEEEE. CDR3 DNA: TGTGCCAGCAGACCAGTAAACCCTAACTATGGCTACACCTTC. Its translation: CASRPVNPNYGYTF.

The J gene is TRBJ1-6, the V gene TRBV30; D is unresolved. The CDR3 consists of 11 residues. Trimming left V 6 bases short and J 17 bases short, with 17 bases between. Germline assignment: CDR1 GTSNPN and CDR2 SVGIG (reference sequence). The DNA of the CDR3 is TGTGCCTGCACTGTAAGCCGGCTTTTCCACTTT. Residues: CACTVSRLFHF.

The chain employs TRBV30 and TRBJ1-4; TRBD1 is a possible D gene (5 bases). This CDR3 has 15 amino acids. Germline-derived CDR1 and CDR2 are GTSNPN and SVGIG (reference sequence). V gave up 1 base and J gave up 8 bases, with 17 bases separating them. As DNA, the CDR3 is TGTGCCTGGAGTGCCGGGACTTCGGGCGGCGAAAAACTGTTTTTT. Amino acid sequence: CAWSAGTSGGEKLFF.

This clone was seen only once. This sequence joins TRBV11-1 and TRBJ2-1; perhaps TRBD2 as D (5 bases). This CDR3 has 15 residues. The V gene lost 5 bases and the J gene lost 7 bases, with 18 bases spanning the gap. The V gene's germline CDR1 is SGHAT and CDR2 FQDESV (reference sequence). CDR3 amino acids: CASSPLRSPGNEQFF. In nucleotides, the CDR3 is TGTGCCAGCAGCCCCTTGAGGTCCCCGGGGAATGAGCAGTTCTTC.

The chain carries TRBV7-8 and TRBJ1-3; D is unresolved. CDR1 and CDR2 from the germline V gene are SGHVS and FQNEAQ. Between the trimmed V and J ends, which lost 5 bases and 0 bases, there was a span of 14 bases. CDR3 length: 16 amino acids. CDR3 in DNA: TGTGCCAGCAGCCCGGCGGCACAGATCTCTGGAAACACCATATATTTT. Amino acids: CASSPAAQISGNTIYF.

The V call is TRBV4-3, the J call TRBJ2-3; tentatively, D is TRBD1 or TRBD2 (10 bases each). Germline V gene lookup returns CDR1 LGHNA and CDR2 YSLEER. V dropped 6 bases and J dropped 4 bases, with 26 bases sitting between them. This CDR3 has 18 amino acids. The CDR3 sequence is CASRLTGGWTSGADTQYF. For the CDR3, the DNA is TGCGCCAGCAGGCTGACAGGGGGCTGGACTAGCGGAGCAGATACGCAGTATTTT.

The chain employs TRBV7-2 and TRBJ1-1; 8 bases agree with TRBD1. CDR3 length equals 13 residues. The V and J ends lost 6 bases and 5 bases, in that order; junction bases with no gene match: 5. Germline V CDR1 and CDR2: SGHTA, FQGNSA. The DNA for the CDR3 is TGTGCCAGCAGAGTAACAGGGGGTACTGAAGCTTTCTTT. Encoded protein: CASRVTGGTEAFF. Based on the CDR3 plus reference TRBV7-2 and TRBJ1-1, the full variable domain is GAGVSQSPSNKVTEKGKDVELRCDPISGHTALYWYRQSLGQGLEFLIYFQGNSAPDKSGLPSDRFSAERTGGSVSTLTIQRTQQEDSAVYLCASRVTGGTEAFFGQGTRLTVV.

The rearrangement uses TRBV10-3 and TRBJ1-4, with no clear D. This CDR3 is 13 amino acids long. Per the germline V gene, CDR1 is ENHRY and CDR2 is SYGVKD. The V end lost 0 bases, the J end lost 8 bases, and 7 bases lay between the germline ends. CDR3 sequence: CAISESTREKLFF. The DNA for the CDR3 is TGTGCCATCAGTGAGTCGACAAGGGAAAAACTGTTTTTT.

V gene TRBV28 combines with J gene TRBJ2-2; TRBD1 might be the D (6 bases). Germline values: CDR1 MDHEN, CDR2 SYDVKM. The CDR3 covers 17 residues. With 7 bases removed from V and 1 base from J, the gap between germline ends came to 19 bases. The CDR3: CASNTRTVLGNTGELFF. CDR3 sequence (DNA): TGTGCCAGCAACACTAGGACAGTCCTTGGGAACACCGGGGAGCTGTTTTTT.

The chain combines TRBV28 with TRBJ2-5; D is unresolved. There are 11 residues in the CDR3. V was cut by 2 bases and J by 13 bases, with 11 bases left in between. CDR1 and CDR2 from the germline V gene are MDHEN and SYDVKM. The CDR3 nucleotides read TGTGCCAGCAGTTTAGATCTGGCCCGGTACTTC. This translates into CASSLDLARYF.

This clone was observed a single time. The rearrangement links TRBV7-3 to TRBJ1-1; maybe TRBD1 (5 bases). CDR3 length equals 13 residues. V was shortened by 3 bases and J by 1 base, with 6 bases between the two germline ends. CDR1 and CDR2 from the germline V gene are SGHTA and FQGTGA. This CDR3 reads CASSFGANTEAFF. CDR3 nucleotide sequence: TGTGCCAGCAGCTTCGGGGCGAACACTGAAGCTTTCTTT.

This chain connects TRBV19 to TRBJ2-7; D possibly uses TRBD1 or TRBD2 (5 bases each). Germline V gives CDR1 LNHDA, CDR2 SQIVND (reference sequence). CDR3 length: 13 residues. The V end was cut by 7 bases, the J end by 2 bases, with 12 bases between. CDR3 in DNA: TGTGCCAGTAATAGGGACCCTACCTACGAGCAGTACTTC. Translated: CASNRDPTYEQYF.

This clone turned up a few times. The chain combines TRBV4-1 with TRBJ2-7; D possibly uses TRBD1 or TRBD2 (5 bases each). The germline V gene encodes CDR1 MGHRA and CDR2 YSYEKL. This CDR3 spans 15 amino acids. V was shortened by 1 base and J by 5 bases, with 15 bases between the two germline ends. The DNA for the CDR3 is TGCGCCAGCAGCCAAGCAAGGGCAGGGAGTAACGAGCAGTACTTC. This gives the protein CASSQARAGSNEQYF.

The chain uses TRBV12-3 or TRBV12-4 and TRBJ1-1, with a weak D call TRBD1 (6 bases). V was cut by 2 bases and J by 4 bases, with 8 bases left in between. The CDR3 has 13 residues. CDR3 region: CASSLTGFTEAFF. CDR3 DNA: TGTGCCAGCAGTTTAACAGGGTTCACTGAAGCTTTCTTT.

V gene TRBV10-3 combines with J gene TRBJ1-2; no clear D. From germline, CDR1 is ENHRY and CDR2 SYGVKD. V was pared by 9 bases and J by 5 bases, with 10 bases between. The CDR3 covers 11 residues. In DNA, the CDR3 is TGTGCCATTTGGACTGAGTATGGCTACACCTTC. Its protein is CAIWTEYGYTF.